A selection of T cell receptor beta chains follows, all from one sample in a study of long-term antiretroviral therapy in people with HIV. Some clones are missing from TCRdb's copy, which holds only in-frame ones; the method was immunoSEQ multiplex PCR. The table includes roughly 40,000 clones, roughly 85% detected once. Sample: unsorted PBMCs, taken 3.1 years after starting antiretroviral therapy. All receptors come from a woman aged 45-65 years with HIV. CDR3s include the opening cysteine and the closing phenylalanine or tryptophan. The order of the fields is D gene, V gene, CDR3 length, clone size, J gene, CDR3 protein, CDR3 DNA. The D gene is left open where the match is weak. Clone size, where shown, is once, few, many, or a class for clones that have expanded.

.	TRBV19	11	.	TRBJ2-1	CASSRANEQFF	TGTGCCAGTAGTCGGGCGAATGAGCAGTTCTTC
TRBD2	TRBV15	17	.	TRBJ2-1	CATSRPPSGVSYNEQFF	TGTGCCACCAGCAGACCGCCTAGCGGGGTCTCCTACAATGAGCAGTTCTTC
TRBD1	TRBV13	13	once	TRBJ2-2	CASEGAAAGELFF	TGTGCCAGCGAGGGGGCCGCGGCCGGGGAGCTGTTTTTT
TRBD2	TRBV29-1	14	once	TRBJ2-5	CSVDGGGTQETQYF	TGCAGCGTTGACGGCGGGGGGACCCAAGAGACCCAGTACTTC
.	TRBV5-6	15	.	TRBJ2-1	CASSLDQRLGNEQFF	TGTGCCAGCAGCTTGGATCAAAGACTTGGCAATGAGCAGTTCTTC
.	TRBV29-1	13	.	TRBJ2-5	CSVEAQHQETQYF	TGCAGCGTTGAAGCACAGCACCAAGAGACCCAGTACTTC
TRBD1	TRBV9	15	.	TRBJ1-2	CASSPRDSSNYGYTF	TGTGCCAGCAGCCCACGGGACAGCTCTAACTATGGCTACACCTTC
TRBD1	TRBV7-6	13	.	TRBJ2-4	CASSRDRGDVQYF	TGTGCCAGCAGCCGGGACAGGGGGGACGTTCAGTACTTC
.	TRBV19	14	once	TRBJ2-1	CASSTFSRDGEQFF	TGTGCCAGTAGTACGTTCTCTCGGGACGGAGAGCAGTTCTTC
TRBD1	TRBV7-2	15	.	TRBJ1-5	CASSLMGQPNQPQHF	TGTGCCAGCAGCTTAATGGGACAGCCAAATCAGCCCCAGCATTTT
.	TRBV5-1	15	.	TRBJ1-3	CASSIDPGSGNTIYF	TGCGCCAGCAGTATCGACCCGGGCTCTGGAAACACCATATATTTT
.	TRBV7-3	15	.	TRBJ2-5	CASSRVDSGLGTQYF	TGTGCCAGCAGCAGAGTAGACAGCGGGTTGGGGACCCAGTACTTC
.	TRBV5-8	12	.	TRBJ1-1	CASSRGRSEAFF	TGTGCCAGCAGCCGCGGACGATCTGAAGCTTTCTTT
.	TRBV10-3	14	.	TRBJ2-7	CAISDGVNSYEQYF	TGTGCCATCAGTGATGGGGTAAACTCCTACGAGCAGTACTTC
.	TRBV9	14	.	TRBJ2-7	CASSVEPGFSEQYF	TGTGCCAGCAGCGTAGAACCAGGGTTCAGCGAGCAGTACTTC
TRBD2	TRBV18	15	.	TRBJ2-7	CASSPGIAGGHEQYF	TGTGCCAGCTCACCAGGTATAGCGGGGGGGCACGAGCAGTACTTC
.	TRBV19	15	.	TRBJ1-5	CASRPSWGSNQPQHF	TGTGCCAGTAGACCCAGCTGGGGGAGCAATCAGCCCCAGCATTTT
.	TRBV6-6	14	.	TRBJ2-3	CASSPRQLTDTQYF	TGTGCCAGCAGTCCCAGACAGCTAACAGATACGCAGTATTTT
.	TRBV19	14	.	TRBJ1-5	CASSNREVSQPQHF	TGTGCCAGTAGTAACAGGGAAGTAAGTCAGCCCCAGCATTTT
.	TRBV6-1	14	.	TRBJ1-6	CASSELGSKAPLHF	TGTGCCAGCAGTGAGTTGGGCAGCAAGGCCCCCCTCCACTTT
TRBD2	TRBV11-2	20	.	TRBJ2-1	CASSLDPSGGAGSSYNEQFF	TGTGCCAGCAGCTTAGACCCTAGCGGGGGGGCCGGAAGCTCCTACAATGAGCAGTTCTTC
TRBD2	TRBV30	15	.	TRBJ2-1	CAWSVLPSGGSEQFF	TGTGCCTGGAGTGTACTCCCTAGCGGGGGCAGTGAGCAGTTCTTC
.	TRBV18	15	.	TRBJ2-2	CASSPGRQVTGELFF	TGTGCCAGCTCACCCGGAAGACAGGTGACCGGGGAGCTGTTTTTT
.	TRBV7-9	16	.	TRBJ2-3	CASSLGQGLSTDTQYF	TGTGCCAGCAGCTTAGGGCAGGGGCTTAGCACAGATACGCAGTATTTT
.	TRBV4-1	13	.	TRBJ2-3	CASSQDLTDTQYF	TGCGCCAGCAGCCAAGATCTAACAGATACGCAGTATTTT
.	TRBV6-6	15	.	TRBJ1-5	CASTLDPSLHQPQHF	TGTGCCAGCACCCTGGACCCGTCCCTCCATCAGCCCCAGCATTTT
TRBD1	TRBV6-1	13	.	TRBJ1-2	CASELGTGWGYTF	TGTGCCAGCGAACTTGGGACAGGATGGGGCTACACCTTC
.	TRBV11-2	12	.	TRBJ1-2	CASSSDLYGYTF	TGTGCCAGCAGCTCAGACCTCTATGGCTACACCTTC
.	TRBV6-5	14	.	TRBJ2-7	CASSLGGPLDEQYF	TGTGCCAGTTCTCTCGGAGGGCCACTAGACGAGCAGTACTTC
.	TRBV6-4	16	.	TRBJ1-4	CASSDPQGGTNEKLFF	TGTGCCAGCAGTGATCCTCAGGGAGGGACTAATGAAAAACTGTTTTTT
TRBD1	TRBV30	15	.	TRBJ1-3	CAWGTGGFPGNTIYF	TGTGCCTGGGGGACAGGGGGCTTCCCTGGAAACACCATATATTTT
TRBD1	TRBV5-6	16	.	TRBJ2-1	CASSRPGQGNVNEQFF	TGTGCCAGCAGCCGACCGGGACAGGGGAATGTAAATGAGCAGTTCTTC
TRBD1	TRBV7-2	17	.	TRBJ2-2	CASSLGGDRATTGELFF	TGTGCCAGCAGCTTAGGGGGGGACAGGGCGACCACCGGGGAGCTGTTTTTT
.	TRBV7-2	12	.	TRBJ2-2	CASREDTGELFF	TGTGCCAGCCGGGAAGACACCGGGGAGCTGTTTTTT
.	TRBV10-3	15	.	TRBJ2-1	CAISESRTADNEQFF	TGTGCCATCAGTGAGTCTAGGACAGCTGACAATGAGCAGTTCTTC
.	TRBV9	15	.	TRBJ2-2	CASSPWESSTGELFF	TGTGCCAGCAGCCCCTGGGAGTCGAGCACCGGGGAGCTGTTTTTT
.	TRBV11-3	15	.	TRBJ2-1	CASSLSGTGYNEQFF	TGTGCCAGCAGCTTATCCGGGACTGGCTACAATGAGCAGTTCTTC
TRBD1	TRBV15	17	.	TRBJ2-7	CATSRDGTGRGGYEQYF	TGTGCCACCAGCAGAGATGGGACAGGCAGGGGAGGCTACGAGCAGTACTTC
.	TRBV6-5	12	.	TRBJ2-1	CASSGGIQPQFF	TGTGCCAGCAGTGGCGGAATCCAACCCCAGTTCTTC
.	TRBV6-6	13	once	TRBJ1-4	CASSPLGNEKLFF	TGTGCCAGCAGTCCATTAGGGAATGAAAAACTGTTTTTT
.	TRBV27	15	.	TRBJ2-7	CASTPQAASTDEQYF	TGTGCCAGCACACCCCAGGCGGCATCGACCGACGAGCAGTACTTC
TRBD2	TRBV7-3	16	.	TRBJ2-2	CASSISSGGLLGELFF	TGTGCCAGCAGCATTTCTAGCGGGGGTCTGTTGGGGGAGCTGTTTTTT
.	TRBV5-1	14	.	TRBJ1-2	CASSTTAPDYGYTF	TGCGCCAGCAGCACGACAGCTCCTGACTATGGCTACACCTTC
.	TRBV9	14	.	TRBJ1-1	CASSVGRVFAEAFF	TGTGCCAGCAGCGTAGGGAGGGTGTTTGCTGAAGCTTTCTTT
.	TRBV5-1	15	.	TRBJ1-1	CASSSTGTLNTEAFF	TGCGCCAGCAGCTCAACCGGGACGCTGAACACTGAAGCTTTCTTT
.	TRBV7-6	14	.	TRBJ2-2	CASSLKVNTGELFF	TGTGCCAGCAGCTTAAAAGTTAACACCGGGGAGCTGTTTTTT
.	TRBV7-8	14	.	TRBJ1-1	CASSLRASDTEAFF	TGTGCCAGCAGCCTAAGGGCATCGGACACTGAAGCTTTCTTT
.	TRBV10-3	12	.	TRBJ1-1	CAISVTDTEAFF	TGTGCCATCAGTGTTACGGACACTGAAGCTTTCTTT
.	TRBV9	12	.	TRBJ2-5	CASSGQLETQYF	TGTGCCAGCAGCGGACAACTGGAGACCCAGTACTTC
TRBD1	TRBV5-1	15	.	TRBJ1-1	CASSSNRGPVTEAFF	TGCGCCAGCAGCAGTAACAGGGGGCCTGTTACTGAAGCTTTCTTT
.	TRBV7-9	18	.	TRBJ2-1	CASSFPSGRLSSYNEQFF	TGTGCCAGCAGCTTCCCGAGTGGACGGTTAAGCTCCTACAATGAGCAGTTCTTC
.	TRBV7-9	16	once	TRBJ2-2	CASSLAGGGSTGELFF	TGTGCCAGCAGCTTAGCGGGAGGTGGGTCGACCGGGGAGCTGTTTTTT
.	TRBV2	16	.	TRBJ2-2	CASSGGEVELTGELFF	TGTGCCAGCAGTGGCGGGGAGGTGGAACTCACCGGGGAGCTGTTTTTT